One T cell receptor (beta chain) is described in this entry. Its antigen is undetermined. The record originates from a study of T-cell reconstitution after alpha-beta-depleted transplantation in children. Study conclusions and caveats: After one year, T-cell counts and TCRbeta diversity mostly came from new T cells.

This CDR3 has 15 amino acids. V lost 0 bases to trimming and J lost 0 bases, with 9 bases between them. Germline CDR1 reads LNHNV; CDR2 reads YYDKDF (reference sequence). During its preparation, the TCRbeta library received unique molecular identifiers. TCRdb re-derived calls from the PCR reads in MiXCR, one entry per CDR3 protein. The sample consists of about 980,000 distinct CDR3 sequences, roughly 29% of them appearing once. This sequence originates from a boy in the first two years of life who had a stem cell transplant for SCID, so the T cells may come from the graft donor. This chain connects TRBV15 to TRBJ2-7, with D possibly being TRBD2 (5 bases). The material was PBMCs, mostly from graft donor cells, obtained 360 days after TCRalphabeta/CD19-depleted stem cell transplant. CDR3 coding DNA: TGTGCCACCAGCAGAGAAAGAGGGTTCTCCTACGAGCAGTACTTC. Protein: CATSRERGFSYEQYF.